These T cell receptor beta chains were read from a single sample in a study of cytomegalovirus exposure and HLA in healthy donors. Profiling relied on immunoSEQ multiplex PCR, and the TCRdb table lists in-frame clones only, not all of them. The sample shows 130,000 or so clones, around 84% of them seen only once. The specimen was PBMCs. All receptors derive from a woman aged 40 to 49 in good health and CMV-seronegative. The CDR3 runs from the conserved cysteine through the conserved F or W. The D gene is left open where the match is weak. Part of the rows lack a size; the others show once, few, many or a class for expanded clones.

V gene: TRBV15
J gene: TRBJ1-3
D gene: .
clone size: .
CDR3 DNA: TGTGCCACCAGCAGAGCTGGTGGGAGCCCCTCTGGAAACACCATATATTTT
CDR3 protein: CATSRAGGSPSGNTIYF

V gene: TRBV27
J gene: TRBJ2-1
D gene: TRBD2
clone size: .
CDR3 DNA: TGTGCCAGCAGTTTATCCGTAGGCCTAGCGGTCCTGGGTGAGCAGTTCTTC
CDR3 protein: CASSLSVGLAVLGEQFF

V gene: TRBV27
J gene: TRBJ2-5
D gene: .
clone size: .
CDR3 DNA: TGTGCCAGCAAGCGGGTTGGAGGGAGCGAGACCCAGTACTTC
CDR3 protein: CASKRVGGSETQYF

V gene: TRBV4-3
J gene: TRBJ1-2
D gene: TRBD1
clone size: few
CDR3 DNA: TGCGCCAGCAGCCCGACAGGGGGCAATGGCTACACCTTC
CDR3 protein: CASSPTGGNGYTF

V gene: TRBV6-1
J gene: TRBJ2-7
D gene: .
clone size: .
CDR3 DNA: TGTGCCAGCAGTGAAATGCAGGGGCTCTCCTACGAGCAGTACTTC
CDR3 protein: CASSEMQGLSYEQYF

V gene: TRBV5-6
J gene: TRBJ2-1
D gene: TRBD2
clone size: .
CDR3 DNA: TGTGCCAGCGGCCGGGGTCGGGGACTAACCTATGAGCAGTTCTTC
CDR3 protein: CASGRGRGLTYEQFF

V gene: TRBV29-1
J gene: TRBJ2-7
D gene: TRBD1
clone size: .
CDR3 DNA: TGCAGCGTGGCCGGGACAGTCGACGAGCAGTACTTC
CDR3 protein: CSVAGTVDEQYF

V gene: TRBV5-1
J gene: TRBJ2-1
D gene: .
clone size: .
CDR3 DNA: TGCGCCAGCAGCTTGGGCATCTGGGCGTCCTACAATGAGCAGTTCTTC
CDR3 protein: CASSLGIWASYNEQFF

V gene: TRBV11-1
J gene: TRBJ1-1
D gene: .
clone size: .
CDR3 DNA: TGTGCCAGCAGCCTTGTGACAAGGACTGAAGCTTTCTTT
CDR3 protein: CASSLVTRTEAFF

V gene: TRBV10-3
J gene: TRBJ2-7
D gene: .
clone size: .
CDR3 DNA: TGTGCCATCAGTGAGAGAGAGGCGGGACAGAAGCAGTACTTC
CDR3 protein: CAISEREAGQKQYF

V gene: TRBV7-9
J gene: TRBJ2-1
D gene: .
clone size: few
CDR3 DNA: TGTGCCAGCAGTACTAGCTTCTGGCAGTTCTTC
CDR3 protein: CASSTSFWQFF

V gene: TRBV27
J gene: TRBJ1-1
D gene: .
clone size: .
CDR3 DNA: TGTGCCAGCAGTTTAAGGGGAAGAATGAACACTGAAGCTTTCTTT
CDR3 protein: CASSLRGRMNTEAFF

V gene: TRBV7-7
J gene: TRBJ2-3
D gene: TRBD1
clone size: few
CDR3 DNA: TGTGCTAGCAGCTTAGTTAAGAACCCGGGACAGGTCACAGATACGCAGTATTTT
CDR3 protein: CASSLVKNPGQVTDTQYF